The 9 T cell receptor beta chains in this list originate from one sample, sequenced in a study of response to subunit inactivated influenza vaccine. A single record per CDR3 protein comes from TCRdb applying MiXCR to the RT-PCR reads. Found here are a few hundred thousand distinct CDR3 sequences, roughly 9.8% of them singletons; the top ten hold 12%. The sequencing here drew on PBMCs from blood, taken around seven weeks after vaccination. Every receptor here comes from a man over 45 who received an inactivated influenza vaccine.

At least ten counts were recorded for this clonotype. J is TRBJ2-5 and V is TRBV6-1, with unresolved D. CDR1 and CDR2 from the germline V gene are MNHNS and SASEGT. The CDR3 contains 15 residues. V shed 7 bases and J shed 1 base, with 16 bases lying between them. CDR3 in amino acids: CASNRFSRTQETQYF. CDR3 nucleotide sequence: TGTGCCAGCAACCGTTTTTCACGCACCCAAGAGACCCAGTACTTC.

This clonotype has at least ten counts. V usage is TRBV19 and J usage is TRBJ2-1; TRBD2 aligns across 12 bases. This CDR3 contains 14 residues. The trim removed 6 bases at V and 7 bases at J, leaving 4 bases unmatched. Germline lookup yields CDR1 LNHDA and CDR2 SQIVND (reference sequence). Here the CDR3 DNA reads TGTGCCAGTAGAACCGGACTAGCGGGAAATGAGCAGTTCTTC. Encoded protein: CASRTGLAGNEQFF.

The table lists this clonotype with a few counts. The CDR3 DNA is TGTGCCAGCAGCGTAGCCGATAGGCAAGAGACCCAGTACTTC. Its translation: CASSVADRQETQYF. The V gene is TRBV9, the J gene TRBJ2-5; D remains ambiguous. Deletions cut 0 bases from V and 2 bases from J, with 8 bases between. The CDR3 loop spans 14 amino acids. Per germline, CDR1 SGDLS and CDR2 YYNGEE.

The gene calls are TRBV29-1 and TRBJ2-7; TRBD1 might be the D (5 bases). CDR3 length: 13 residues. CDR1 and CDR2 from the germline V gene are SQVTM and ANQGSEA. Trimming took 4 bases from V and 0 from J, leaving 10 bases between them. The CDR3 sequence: CSVGGHLSYEQYF. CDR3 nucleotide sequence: TGCAGCGTTGGAGGACACCTCTCCTACGAGCAGTACTTC.

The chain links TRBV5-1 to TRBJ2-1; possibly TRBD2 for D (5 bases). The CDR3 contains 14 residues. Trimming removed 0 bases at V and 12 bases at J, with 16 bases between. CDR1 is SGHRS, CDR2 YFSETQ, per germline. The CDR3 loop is CASSLGGDMYVQFF. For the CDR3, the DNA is TGCGCCAGCAGCTTGGGGGGAGATATGTACGTGCAGTTCTTC. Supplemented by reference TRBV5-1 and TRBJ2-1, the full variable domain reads KAGVTQTPRYLIKTRGQQVTLSCSPISGHRSVSWYQQTPGQGLQFLFEYFSETQRNKGNFPGRFSGRQFSNSRSEMNVSTLELGDSALYLCASSLGGDMYVQFFGPGTRLTVL.

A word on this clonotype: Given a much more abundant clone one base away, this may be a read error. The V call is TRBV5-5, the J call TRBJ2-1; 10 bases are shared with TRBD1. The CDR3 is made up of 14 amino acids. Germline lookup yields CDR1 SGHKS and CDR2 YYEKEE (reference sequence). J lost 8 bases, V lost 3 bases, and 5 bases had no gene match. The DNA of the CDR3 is TGTGCCAGCAGCTGGGACAGGGGTGGGGATGAGCAGTTCTTC. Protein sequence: CASSWDRGGDEQFF. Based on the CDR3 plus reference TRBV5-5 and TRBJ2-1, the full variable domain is DAGVTQSPTHLIKTRGQQVTLRCSPISGHKSVSWYQQVLGQGPQFIFQYYEKEERGRGNFPDRFSARQFPNYSSELNVNALLLGDSALYLCASSWDRGGDEQFFGPGTRLTVL.

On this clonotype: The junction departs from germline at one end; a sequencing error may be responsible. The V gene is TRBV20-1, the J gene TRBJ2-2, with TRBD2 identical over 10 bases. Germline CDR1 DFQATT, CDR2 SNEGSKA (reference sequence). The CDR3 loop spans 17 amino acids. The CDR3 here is CCARNPSGGANTGELFF. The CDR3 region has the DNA TGCTGTGCTAGGAATCCTAGCGGGGGTGCGAACACCGGGGAGCTGTTTTTT.

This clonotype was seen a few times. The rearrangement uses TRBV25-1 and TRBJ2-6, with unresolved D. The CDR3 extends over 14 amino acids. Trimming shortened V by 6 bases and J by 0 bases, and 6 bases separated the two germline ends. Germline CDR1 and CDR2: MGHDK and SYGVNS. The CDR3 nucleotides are TGTGCCAGCAGCACAGCCTCTGGGGCCAACGTCCTGACTTTC. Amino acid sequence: CASSTASGANVLTF. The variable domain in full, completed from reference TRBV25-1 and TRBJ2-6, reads EADIYQTPRYLVIGTGKKITLECSQTMGHDKMYWYQQDPGMELHLIHYSYGVNSTEKGDLSSESTVSRIRTEHFPLTLESARPSHTSQYLCASSTASGANVLTFGAGSRLTVL.

The CDR3 spells CASAIGGPYNEQFF. The CDR3 nucleotides read TGTGCCAGTGCCATCGGGGGGCCCTACAATGAGCAGTTCTTC. The J gene is TRBJ2-1, the V gene TRBV19; D possibly corresponds to TRBD2 (7 bases). The length of the CDR3 is 14 residues. V lost 8 bases, J lost 2 bases, and 13 bases lay in between. Germline V gene lookup returns CDR1 LNHDA and CDR2 SQIVND (reference sequence).